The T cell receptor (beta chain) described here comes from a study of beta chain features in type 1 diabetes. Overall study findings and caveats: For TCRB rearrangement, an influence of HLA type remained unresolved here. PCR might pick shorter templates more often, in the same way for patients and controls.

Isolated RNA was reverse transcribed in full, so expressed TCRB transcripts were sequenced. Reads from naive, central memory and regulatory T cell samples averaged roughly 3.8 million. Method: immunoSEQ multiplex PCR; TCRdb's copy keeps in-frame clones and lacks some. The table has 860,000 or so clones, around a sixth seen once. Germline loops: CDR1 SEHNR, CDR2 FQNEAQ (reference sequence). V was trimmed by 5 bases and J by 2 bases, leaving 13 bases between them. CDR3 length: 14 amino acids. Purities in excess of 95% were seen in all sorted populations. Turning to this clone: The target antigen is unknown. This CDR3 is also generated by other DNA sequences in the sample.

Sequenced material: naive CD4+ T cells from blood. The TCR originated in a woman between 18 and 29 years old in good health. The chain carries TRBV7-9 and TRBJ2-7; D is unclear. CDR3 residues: CASSQKGVTYEQYF. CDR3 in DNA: TGTGCCAGCAGCCAAAAGGGCGTTACCTACGAGCAGTACTTC.